This TCR beta chain was identified in a study of T cell repertoires in cytomegalovirus infection. In the study overall: CMV infection and matching HLA type were both indicated by public TCR beta signatures.

This clonotype was counted ten times or more. From the reads, TCRdb called clonotypes with MiXCR, one entry per CDR3 protein. Of approximately 170,000 distinct CDR3 sequences in the sample, 17% are singletons; the top ten hold around 20%. Trimming left V 5 bases short and J 0 bases short, with 15 bases between. This CDR3 has 16 residues. Germline V gives CDR1 SEHNR, CDR2 FQNEAQ (reference sequence). This chain links TRBV7-9 with TRBJ2-3; D gene ambiguous. Sequenced material: CD8+ T cells from PBMCs. This clonotype originated in a human donor in good health (CMV status not recorded). Some clones in this sample may be carry-over from other donors' samples. The CDR3 reads CASSPLWGRSTDTQYF. The CDR3 DNA is TGTGCCAGCAGCCCTCTCTGGGGTCGGAGCACAGATACGCAGTATTTT.